The subject of this entry is one TCR beta chain. This record belongs to a study of blood T cell repertoires in COVID-19. On the study more broadly: T cells, B-cell-depleted T cells, or PBMCs supplied cDNA or gDNA.

V dropped 7 bases and J dropped 0 bases, with 11 bases sitting between them. There are 14 residues in the CDR3. Germline CDR1 is MGHRA and CDR2 is YSYEKL. Only in-frame clones appear in the TCRdb table, and some are missing; sequencing was by immunoSEQ multiplex PCR. The sample shows approximately 65,000 clones, approximately 93% of them seen only once. Sequencing was carried out using peripheral blood. The chain uses TRBV4-1 and TRBJ2-3; tentative D call: TRBD2 (5 bases). The TCR was taken from a man in his 70s with active COVID-19. The CDR3, as DNA: TGCGCCAGCACTAGAGGAGGTAGCACAGATACGCAGTATTTT. Amino acid sequence: CASTRGGSTDTQYF.